The clone carrying this T cell receptor (beta chain) was picked up a small number of times. This record comes from a study of cytomegalovirus exposure and HLA in healthy donors. The CDR3 covers 14 residues. Germline V gene data show CDR1 as SGHKS and CDR2 as YYEKEE (reference sequence). V was clipped by 2 bases and J by 3 bases, with 12 bases between them. Researchers ran the PCR with 60 Vbeta and 13 Jbeta primers. Sequencing used immunoSEQ multiplex PCR; TCRdb keeps in-frame clones, though not all of them. This table has around 100,000 clones, around three quarters appearing once. The TCR was taken from a man aged 40-49 years in good health and CMV-seronegative. The chain is built from TRBV5-5 and TRBJ2-7; D may be TRBD1 (5 bases). Input material: PBMCs. The CDR3 region has the DNA TGTGCCAGCAGCTTAAGGGTCAGGGACTACGAGCAGTACTTC. Protein: CASSLRVRDYEQYF.